The TCR beta chain described here comes from a study of blood T cell repertoires in COVID-19. The wider study: Whether acute or convalescent, the COVID-19 samples came from the United States, Italy and Spain. In each case, the material was cDNA or gDNA derived from T cells, B-cell-depleted T cells, or PBMCs.

Libraries were prepared by immunoSEQ multiplex PCR; TCRdb keeps only in-frame clonotypes and omits some of them. The table records approximately 200,000 clones, roughly four fifths of them present only once. The CDR3 has 13 amino acids. CDR1 and CDR2 (germline): SEHNR, FQNEAQ (reference sequence). V trimming: 8 bases; J trimming: 7 bases; junction bases outside the gene matches: 3. The receptor's source is a woman in her 30s with acute or convalescent COVID-19. The sequenced sample was peripheral blood. The chain couples TRBV7-9 to TRBJ1-6; the match to TRBD1 covers 9 bases. The CDR3 coding sequence is TGTGCCAGCCAAGGACAGGGGAATTCACCCCTCCACTTT. Its translation is CASQGQGNSPLHF.